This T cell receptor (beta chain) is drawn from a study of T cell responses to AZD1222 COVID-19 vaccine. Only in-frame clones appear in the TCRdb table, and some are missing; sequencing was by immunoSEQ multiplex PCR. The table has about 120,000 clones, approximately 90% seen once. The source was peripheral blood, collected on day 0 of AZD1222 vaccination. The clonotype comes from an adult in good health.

For the CDR3, the DNA is TGTGCCAGCTCACCCTCACAGGGGCCTAGCTCTGGAAACACCATATATTTT. Translation gives CASSPSQGPSSGNTIYF. The J gene is TRBJ1-3, the V gene TRBV18; 7 bases line up with TRBD1. From germline, CDR1 is KGHSH and CDR2 LQKENI. V lost 3 bases to trimming and J lost 0 bases; unmatched junction nucleotides: 8. The CDR3 contains 17 residues.